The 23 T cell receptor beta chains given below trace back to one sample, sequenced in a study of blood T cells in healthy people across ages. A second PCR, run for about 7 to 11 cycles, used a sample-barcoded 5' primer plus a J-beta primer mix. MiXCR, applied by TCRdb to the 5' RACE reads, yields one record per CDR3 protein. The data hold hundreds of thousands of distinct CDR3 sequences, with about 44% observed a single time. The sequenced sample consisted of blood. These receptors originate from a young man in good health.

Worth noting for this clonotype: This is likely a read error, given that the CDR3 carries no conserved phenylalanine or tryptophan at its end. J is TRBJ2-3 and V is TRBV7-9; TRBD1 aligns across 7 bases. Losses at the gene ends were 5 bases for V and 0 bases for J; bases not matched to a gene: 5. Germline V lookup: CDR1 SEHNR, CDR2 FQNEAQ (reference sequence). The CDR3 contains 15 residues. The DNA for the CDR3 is TGTGCCAGCAGCCAAGGGACAGTGAGCACAGATACGCAGTATTTA. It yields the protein CASSQGTVSTDTQYL.

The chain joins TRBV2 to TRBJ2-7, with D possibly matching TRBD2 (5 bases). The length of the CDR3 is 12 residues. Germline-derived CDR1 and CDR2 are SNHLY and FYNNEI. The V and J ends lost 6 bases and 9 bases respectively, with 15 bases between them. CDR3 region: CASRDSGLGQYF. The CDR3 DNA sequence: TGTGCCAGCAGGGACTCCGGTTTGGGGCAGTACTTC.

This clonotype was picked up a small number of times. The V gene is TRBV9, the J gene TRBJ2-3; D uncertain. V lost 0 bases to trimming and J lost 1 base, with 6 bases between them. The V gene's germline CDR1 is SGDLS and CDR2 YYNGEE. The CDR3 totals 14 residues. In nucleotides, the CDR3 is TGTGCCAGCAGCGTAGAGTCCCGCACAGATACGCAGTATTTT. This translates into CASSVESRTDTQYF.

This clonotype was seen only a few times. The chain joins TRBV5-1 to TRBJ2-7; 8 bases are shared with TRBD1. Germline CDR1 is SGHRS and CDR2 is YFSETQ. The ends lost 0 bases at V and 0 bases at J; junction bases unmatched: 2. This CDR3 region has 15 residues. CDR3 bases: TGCGCCAGCAGCTTGGGGGACAGGAACTCCTACGAGCAGTACTTC. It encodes CASSLGDRNSYEQYF.

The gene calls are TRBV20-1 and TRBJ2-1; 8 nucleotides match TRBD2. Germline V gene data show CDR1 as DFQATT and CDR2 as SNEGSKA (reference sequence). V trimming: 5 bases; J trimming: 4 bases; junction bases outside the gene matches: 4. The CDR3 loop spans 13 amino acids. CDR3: CSADGGAYNEQFF. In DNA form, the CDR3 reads TGCAGTGCTGACGGGGGGGCTTACAATGAGCAGTTCTTC.

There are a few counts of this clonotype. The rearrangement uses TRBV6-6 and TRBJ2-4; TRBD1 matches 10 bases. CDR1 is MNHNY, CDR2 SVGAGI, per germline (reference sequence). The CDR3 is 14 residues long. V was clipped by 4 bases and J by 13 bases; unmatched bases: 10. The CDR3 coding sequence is TGTGCCAGCAGTTCCGGGACAGGGGACTCGGAGCAGTACTTC. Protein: CASSSGTGDSEQYF.

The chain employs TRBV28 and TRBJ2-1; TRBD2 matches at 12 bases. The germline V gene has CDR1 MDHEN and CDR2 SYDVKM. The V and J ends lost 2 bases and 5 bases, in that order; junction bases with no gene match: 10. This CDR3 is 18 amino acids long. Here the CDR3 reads CASSLRFLAGGQNNEQFF. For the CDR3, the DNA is TGTGCCAGCAGTTTAAGGTTCCTAGCGGGGGGGCAGAACAATGAGCAGTTCTTC.

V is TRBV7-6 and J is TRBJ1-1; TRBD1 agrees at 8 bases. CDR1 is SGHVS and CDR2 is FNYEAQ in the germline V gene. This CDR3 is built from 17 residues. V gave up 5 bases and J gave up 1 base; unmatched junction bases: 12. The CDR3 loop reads CASSMGQAGGGNTEAFF. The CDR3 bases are TGTGCCAGCAGCATGGGACAGGCGGGGGGTGGGAACACTGAAGCTTTCTTT. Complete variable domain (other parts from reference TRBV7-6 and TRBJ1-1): GAGVSQSPRYKVTKRGQDVALRCDPISGHVSLYWYRQALGQGPEFLTYFNYEAQQDKSGLPNDRFSAERPEGSISTLTIQRTEQRDSAMYRCASSMGQAGGGNTEAFFGQGTRLTVV.

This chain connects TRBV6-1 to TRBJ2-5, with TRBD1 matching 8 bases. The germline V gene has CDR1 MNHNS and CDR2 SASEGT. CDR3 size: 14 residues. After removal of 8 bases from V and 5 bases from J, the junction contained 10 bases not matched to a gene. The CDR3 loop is CASATTGVDETQYF. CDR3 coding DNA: TGTGCCAGCGCTACGACAGGGGTCGACGAGACCCAGTACTTC.

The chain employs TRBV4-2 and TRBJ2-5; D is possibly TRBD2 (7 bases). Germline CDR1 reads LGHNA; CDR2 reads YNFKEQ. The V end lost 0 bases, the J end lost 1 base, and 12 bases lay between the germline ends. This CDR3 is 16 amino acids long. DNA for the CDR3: TGTGCCAGCAGCCAAGATTTTCGGGGGGCCCAAGAGACCCAGTACTTC. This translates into CASSQDFRGAQETQYF.

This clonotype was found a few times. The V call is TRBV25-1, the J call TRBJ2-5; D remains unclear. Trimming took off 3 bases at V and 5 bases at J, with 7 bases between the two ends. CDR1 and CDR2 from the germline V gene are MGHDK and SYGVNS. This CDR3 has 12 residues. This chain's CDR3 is CASSDRTETQYF. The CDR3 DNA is TGTGCCAGCAGTGACAGGACGGAGACCCAGTACTTC.

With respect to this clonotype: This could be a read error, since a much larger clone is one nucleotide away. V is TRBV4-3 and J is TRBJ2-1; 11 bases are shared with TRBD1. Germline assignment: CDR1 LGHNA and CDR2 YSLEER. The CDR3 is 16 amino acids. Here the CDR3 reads CANSQGPGQGEDEQFF. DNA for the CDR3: TGCGCCAACAGCCAAGGACCGGGACAGGGGGAAGATGAGCAGTTCTTC.

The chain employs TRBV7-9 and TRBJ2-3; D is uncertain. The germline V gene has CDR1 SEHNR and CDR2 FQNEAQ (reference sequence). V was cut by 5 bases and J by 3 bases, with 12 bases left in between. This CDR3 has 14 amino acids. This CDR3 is CASSPAAWTDTQYF. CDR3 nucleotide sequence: TGTGCCAGCAGCCCTGCAGCGTGGACAGATACGCAGTATTTT.

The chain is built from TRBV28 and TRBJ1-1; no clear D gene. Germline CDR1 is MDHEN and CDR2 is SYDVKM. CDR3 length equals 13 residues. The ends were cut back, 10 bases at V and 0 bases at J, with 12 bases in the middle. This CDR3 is CATTSGVNTEAFF. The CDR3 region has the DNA TGTGCCACTACTTCCGGGGTGAACACTGAAGCTTTCTTT.

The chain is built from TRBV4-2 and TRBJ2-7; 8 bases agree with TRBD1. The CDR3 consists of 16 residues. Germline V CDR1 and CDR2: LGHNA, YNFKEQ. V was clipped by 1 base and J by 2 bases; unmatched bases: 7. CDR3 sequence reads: CASSQVGQGSTYEQYF. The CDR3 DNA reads TGTGCCAGCAGCCAAGTAGGACAGGGCTCGACCTACGAGCAGTACTTC.

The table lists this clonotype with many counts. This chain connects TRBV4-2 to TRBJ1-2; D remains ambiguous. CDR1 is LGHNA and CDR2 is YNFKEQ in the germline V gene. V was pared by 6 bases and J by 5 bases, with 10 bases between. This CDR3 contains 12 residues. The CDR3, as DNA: TGTGCCAGCAGTGGTGGGATTTATGGCTACACCTTC. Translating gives CASSGGIYGYTF.

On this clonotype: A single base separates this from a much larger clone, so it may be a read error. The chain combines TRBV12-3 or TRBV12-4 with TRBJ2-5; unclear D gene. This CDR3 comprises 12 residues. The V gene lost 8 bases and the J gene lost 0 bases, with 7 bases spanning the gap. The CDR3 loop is CASGRYQETQYF. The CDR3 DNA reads TGTGCCAGCGGTAGGTACCAAGAGACCCAGTACTTC.

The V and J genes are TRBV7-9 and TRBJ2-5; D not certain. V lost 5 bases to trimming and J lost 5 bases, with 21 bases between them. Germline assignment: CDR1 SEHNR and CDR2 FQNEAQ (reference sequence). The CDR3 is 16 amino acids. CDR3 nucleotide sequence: TGTGCCAGCAGCCCTTGGAGCCCTACGTTGGAGGAGACCCAGTACTTC. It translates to CASSPWSPTLEETQYF. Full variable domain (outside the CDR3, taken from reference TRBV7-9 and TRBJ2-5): DTGVSQNPRHKITKRGQNVTFRCDPISEHNRLYWYRQTLGQGPEFLTYFQNEAQLEKSRLLSDRFSAERPKGSFSTLEIQRTEQGDSAMYLCASSPWSPTLEETQYFGPGTRLLVL.

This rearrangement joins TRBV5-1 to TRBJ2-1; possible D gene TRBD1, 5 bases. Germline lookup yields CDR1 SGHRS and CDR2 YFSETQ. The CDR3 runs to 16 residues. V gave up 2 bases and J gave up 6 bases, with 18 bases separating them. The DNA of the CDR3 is TGCGCCAGCAGCTTCTCTGGGGCCCTCCCAGGCAATGAGCAGTTCTTC. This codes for CASSFSGALPGNEQFF. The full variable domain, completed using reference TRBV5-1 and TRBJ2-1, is KAGVTQTPRYLIKTRGQQVTLSCSPISGHRSVSWYQQTPGQGLQFLFEYFSETQRNKGNFPGRFSGRQFSNSRSEMNVSTLELGDSALYLCASSFSGALPGNEQFFGPGTRLTVL.

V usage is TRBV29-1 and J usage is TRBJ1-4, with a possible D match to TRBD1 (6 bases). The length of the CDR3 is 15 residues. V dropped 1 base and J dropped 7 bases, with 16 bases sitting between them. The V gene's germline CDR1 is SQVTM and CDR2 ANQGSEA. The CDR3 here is CSVEVGGALGEKLFF. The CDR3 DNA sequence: TGCAGCGTTGAAGTGGGGGGCGCCCTTGGTGAAAAACTGTTTTTT.

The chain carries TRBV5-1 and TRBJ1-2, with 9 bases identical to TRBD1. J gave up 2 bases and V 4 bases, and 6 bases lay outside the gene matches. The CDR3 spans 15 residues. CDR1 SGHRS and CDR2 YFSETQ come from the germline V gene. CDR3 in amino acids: CASSPDGQGNYGYTF. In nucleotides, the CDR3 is TGCGCCAGCAGCCCGGACGGACAGGGGAACTATGGCTACACCTTC.

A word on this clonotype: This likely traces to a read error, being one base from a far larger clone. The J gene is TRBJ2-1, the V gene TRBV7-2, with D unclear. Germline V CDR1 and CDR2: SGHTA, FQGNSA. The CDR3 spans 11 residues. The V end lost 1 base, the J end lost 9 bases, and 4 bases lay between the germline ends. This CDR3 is CASSLVTEQFF. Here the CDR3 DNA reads TGTGCCAGCAGCTTAGTCACTGAGCAGTTCTTC.

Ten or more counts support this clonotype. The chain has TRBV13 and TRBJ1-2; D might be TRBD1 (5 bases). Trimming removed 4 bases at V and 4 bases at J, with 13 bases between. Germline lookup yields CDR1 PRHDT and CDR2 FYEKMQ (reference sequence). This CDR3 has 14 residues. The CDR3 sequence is CASSSQGGTYGYTF. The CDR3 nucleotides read TGTGCCAGCAGCTCTCAAGGAGGGACCTATGGCTACACCTTC. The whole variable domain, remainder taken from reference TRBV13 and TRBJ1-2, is AAGVIQSPRHLIKEKRETATLKCYPIPRHDTVYWYQQGPGQDPQFLISFYEKMQSDKGSIPDRFSAQQFSDYHSELNMSSLELGDSALYFCASSSQGGTYGYTFGSGTRLTVV.